This T cell receptor beta chain was captured by sequencing in a study of response to subunit inactivated influenza vaccine. TCRdb fed the RT-PCR reads into MiXCR, producing one record per CDR3 protein. The sample has roughly 570,000 distinct CDR3 sequences, 12% to 15% seen once; the top ten hold approximately 10%. The CDR3 length is 14 residues. Trimming pared 0 bases from V and 8 bases from J, leaving 10 bases between. Study results and caveats: Few new T cells, the authors suggested, are recruited by each seasonal influenza vaccination.

This clonotype was seen more than once but under ten times. Its antigen is not known. The sequencing used PBMCs from blood, collected 11 to 12 days after vaccination. The chain employs TRBV12-3 or TRBV12-4 and TRBJ1-4; D is undetermined. The receptor was derived from a man aged 50-60 years who received an inactivated influenza vaccine. The chain's CDR3 is CASSLAGRGEKLFF. For the CDR3, the DNA is TGTGCCAGCAGTTTAGCAGGGAGAGGCGAAAAACTGTTTTTT.